These 12 T cell receptor beta chains were sequenced from one sample in a study of T cell responses to AZD1222 COVID-19 vaccine. Sequenced by immunoSEQ multiplex PCR; TCRdb stores in-frame clones only, minus some. The sample carries 150,000 to 190,000 clones, about 88% recorded once. Specimen: peripheral blood, collected after recovery from COVID-19. The origin of the receptors is an adult who had recovered from COVID-19.

The V call is TRBV2, the J call TRBJ1-1; 8 bases align to TRBD1. V dropped 5 bases and J dropped 2; count of bases not matched to a gene: 7. CDR1 and CDR2 from the germline V gene are SNHLY and FYNNEI. CDR3 size: 15 residues. The chain's CDR3 is CASSYAGTGNTEAFF. Written as DNA, the CDR3 is TGTGCCAGCAGTTATGCCGGGACAGGTAACACTGAAGCTTTCTTT. The variable domain in full, completed from reference TRBV2 and TRBJ1-1, reads EPEVTQTPSHQVTQMGQEVILRCVPISNHLYFYWYRQILGQKVEFLVSFYNNEISEKSEIFDDQFSVERPDGSNFTLKIRSTKLEDSAMYFCASSYAGTGNTEAFFGQGTRLTVV.

This clone was observed once. This chain connects TRBV27 to TRBJ2-5, with 7 bases matching TRBD2. Germline V CDR1 and CDR2: MNHEY, SMNVEV (reference sequence). CDR3 length: 14 residues. V shed 4 bases, J shed 4 bases, and the junction held 6 bases outside the gene matches. The CDR3 region is CASSSTGLLETQYF. In DNA form, the CDR3 reads TGTGCCAGCAGTTCCACGGGACTACTAGAGACCCAGTACTTC.

This clone was detected only a few times. This chain links TRBV6-4 with TRBJ2-3; D is perhaps TRBD2 (5 bases). The germline gives CDR1 MRHNA, CDR2 SNTAGT. CDR3 size: 14 residues. V was clipped by 0 bases and J by 2 bases, with 6 bases between them. This CDR3 reads CASSDSGDTDTQYF. CDR3 DNA sequence: TGTGCCAGCAGTGACTCCGGGGACACAGATACGCAGTATTTT.

This sequence joins TRBV5-1 and TRBJ1-3; 9 nucleotides match TRBD1. The germline gives CDR1 SGHRS, CDR2 YFSETQ. The junction had 4 bases not matched to a gene; V was cut back by 0 bases and J by 9 bases. This CDR3 spans 14 amino acids. CDR3: CASSLGQGQGTIYF. The CDR3 nucleotides are TGCGCCAGCAGCTTGGGGCAGGGACAGGGCACCATATATTTT.

The chain is built from TRBV7-2 and TRBJ1-3; no reliable D call. With 2 bases removed from V and 3 bases from J, the gap between germline ends came to 11 bases. This CDR3 region has 15 residues. Germline values: CDR1 SGHTA, CDR2 FQGNSA. The CDR3 nucleotides are TGTGCCAGCAGCTTATCTACTGTGGGTGGAAACACCATATATTTT. This sequence encodes CASSLSTVGGNTIYF.

The gene calls are TRBV7-9 and TRBJ1-3; D gene unclear. V gave up 5 bases and J gave up 3 bases, with 14 bases separating them. The CDR3 is made up of 15 amino acids. Germline V gives CDR1 SEHNR, CDR2 FQNEAQ (reference sequence). The DNA of the CDR3 is TGTGCCAGCAGCCCTACGATGGGGTTTGGAAACACCATATATTTT. Its protein is CASSPTMGFGNTIYF.

The rearrangement joins TRBV27 to TRBJ2-2; D call uncertain. CDR1 and CDR2 from the germline V gene are MNHEY and SMNVEV (reference sequence). The CDR3 spans 16 residues. V was clipped by 0 bases and J by 0 bases, with 8 bases between them. The CDR3 DNA is TGTGCCAGCAGTTTATCGAAGAGAGCGAACACCGGGGAGCTGTTTTTT. Translating gives CASSLSKRANTGELFF.

The chain combines TRBV6-2 or TRBV6-3 with TRBJ1-3; 8 bases are a match to TRBD1. V trimming: 2 bases; J trimming: 6 bases; junction bases outside the gene matches: 3. Germline assignment: CDR1 MNHEY and CDR2 SVGEGT. This CDR3 spans 14 amino acids. CDR3 in DNA: TGTGCCAGCAGTTACCGGACAGGGCAAAACACCATATATTTT. It specifies CASSYRTGQNTIYF.

The CDR3 bases are TGTGCCAGCAGCTTTACAGGGGGCGGAAATTCACCCCTCCACTTT. Translated, it gives CASSFTGGGNSPLHF. The V gene is TRBV7-2, the J gene TRBJ1-6, with TRBD1 matching 9 bases. The CDR3 loop spans 15 amino acids. The V gene's germline CDR1 is SGHTA and CDR2 FQGNSA. J lost 7 bases, V lost 3 bases, and 4 bases had no gene match.

The rearrangement uses TRBV5-4 and TRBJ1-2; D is uncertain. From germline, CDR1 is SGHNT and CDR2 YYREEE (reference sequence). There are 12 residues in the CDR3. Deletions cut 0 bases from V and 5 bases from J, with 5 bases between. CDR3 DNA: TGTGCCAGCAGCTTGGAAAGATATGGCTACACCTTC. Its translation is CASSLERYGYTF.

The chain uses TRBV28 and TRBJ1-5; 7 nucleotides align to TRBD1. V lost 4 bases, J lost 5 bases, and 11 bases stayed unmatched. Germline CDR1 reads MDHEN; CDR2 reads SYDVKM. The CDR3 is made up of 16 amino acids. The CDR3: CASSSPRQGNHQPQHF. The CDR3 coding sequence is TGTGCCAGCAGTTCTCCCCGACAGGGAAATCATCAGCCCCAGCATTTT.

The chain couples TRBV6-5 to TRBJ2-4; D unresolved. This CDR3 comprises 14 residues. V was cut by 4 bases and J by 0 bases, with 7 bases left in between. The germline CDR1 and CDR2 sequences are MNHEY and SVGAGI. CDR3 region: CASSSRVAKNIQYF. The DNA for the CDR3 is TGTGCCAGCAGTTCCCGGGTAGCCAAAAACATTCAGTACTTC.